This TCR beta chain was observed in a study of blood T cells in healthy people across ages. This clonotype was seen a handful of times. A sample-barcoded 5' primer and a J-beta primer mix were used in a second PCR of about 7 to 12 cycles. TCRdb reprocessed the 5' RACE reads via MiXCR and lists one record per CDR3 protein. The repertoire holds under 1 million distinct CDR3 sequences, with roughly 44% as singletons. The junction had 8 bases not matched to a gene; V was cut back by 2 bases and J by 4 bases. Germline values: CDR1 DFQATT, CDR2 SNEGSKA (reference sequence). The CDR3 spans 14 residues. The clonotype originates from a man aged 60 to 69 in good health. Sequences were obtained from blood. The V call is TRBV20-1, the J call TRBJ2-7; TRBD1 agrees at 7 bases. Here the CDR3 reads CSARSGTANYEQYF. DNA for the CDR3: TGCAGTGCTAGATCAGGGACAGCAAATTACGAGCAGTACTTC.